This TCR beta chain was retrieved from a study of blood T cell repertoires in COVID-19. As for the study in general: Spain, Italy and the United States supplied samples that represented acute and convalescent COVID-19. The analysed material was cDNA or gDNA that came from T cells, B-cell-depleted T cells, or PBMCs.

TCRdb keeps only in-frame clones here, not all; method: immunoSEQ multiplex PCR. The sample lists around 180,000 clones; 82% were seen once. The CDR3 is made up of 15 amino acids. Germline trimming cut 5 bases from V and 3 bases from J; bases unmatched to any gene: 9. Germline CDR1 reads SGHNT; CDR2 reads YYREEE (reference sequence). This receptor was taken from an elderly woman with active or convalescent COVID-19. The rearrangement uses TRBV5-4 and TRBJ2-3; 7 bases match TRBD2. The source material was peripheral blood. As DNA, the CDR3 is TGTGCCAGCAGTCCGCGGGAGATAGGGACAGATACGCAGTATTTT. Its translation is CASSPREIGTDTQYF.